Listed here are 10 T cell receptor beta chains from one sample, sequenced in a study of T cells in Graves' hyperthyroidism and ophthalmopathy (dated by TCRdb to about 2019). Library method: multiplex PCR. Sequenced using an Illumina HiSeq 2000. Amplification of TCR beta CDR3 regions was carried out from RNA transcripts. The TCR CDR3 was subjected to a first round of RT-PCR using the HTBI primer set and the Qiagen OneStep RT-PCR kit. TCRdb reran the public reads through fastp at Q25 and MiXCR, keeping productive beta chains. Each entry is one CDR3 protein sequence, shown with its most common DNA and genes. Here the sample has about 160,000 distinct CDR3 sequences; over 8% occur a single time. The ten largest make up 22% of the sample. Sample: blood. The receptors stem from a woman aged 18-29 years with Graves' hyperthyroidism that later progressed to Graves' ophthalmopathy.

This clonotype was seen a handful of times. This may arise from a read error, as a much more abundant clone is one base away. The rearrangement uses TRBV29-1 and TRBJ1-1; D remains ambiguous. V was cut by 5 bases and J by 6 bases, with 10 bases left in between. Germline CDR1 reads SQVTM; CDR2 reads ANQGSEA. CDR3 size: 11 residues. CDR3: CSVRERAEAFF. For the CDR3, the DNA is TGCAGCGTTAGGGAGCGGGCTGAAGCTTTCTTT.

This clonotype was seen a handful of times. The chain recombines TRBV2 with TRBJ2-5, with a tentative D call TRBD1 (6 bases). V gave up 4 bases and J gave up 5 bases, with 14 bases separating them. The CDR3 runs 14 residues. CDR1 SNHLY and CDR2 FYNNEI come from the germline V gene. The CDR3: CASSGGPSGETQYF. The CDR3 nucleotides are TGTGCCAGCAGTGGGGGGCCCAGTGGGGAGACCCAGTACTTC.

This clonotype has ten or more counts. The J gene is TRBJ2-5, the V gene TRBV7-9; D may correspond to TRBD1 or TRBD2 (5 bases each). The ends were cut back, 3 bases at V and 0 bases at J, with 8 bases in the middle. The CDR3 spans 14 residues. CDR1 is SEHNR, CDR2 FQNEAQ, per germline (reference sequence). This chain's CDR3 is CASSFGTNQETQYF. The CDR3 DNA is TGTGCCAGCAGCTTTGGGACCAACCAAGAGACCCAGTACTTC.

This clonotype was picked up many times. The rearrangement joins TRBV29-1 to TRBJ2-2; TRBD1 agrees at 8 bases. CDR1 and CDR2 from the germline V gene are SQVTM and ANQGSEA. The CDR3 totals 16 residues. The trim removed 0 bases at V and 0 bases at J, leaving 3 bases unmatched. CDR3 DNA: TGCAGCGTTGAAGAGTCCAGGGGGCCGAACACCGGGGAGCTGTTTTTT. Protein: CSVEESRGPNTGELFF.

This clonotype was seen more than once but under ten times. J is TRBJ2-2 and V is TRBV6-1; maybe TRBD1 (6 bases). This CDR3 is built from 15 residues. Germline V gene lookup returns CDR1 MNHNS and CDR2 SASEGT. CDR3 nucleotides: TGTGCAGTTCGGAACAGGGCTTCGAACACCGGGGAGCTGTTTTTT. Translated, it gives CAVRNRASNTGELFF.

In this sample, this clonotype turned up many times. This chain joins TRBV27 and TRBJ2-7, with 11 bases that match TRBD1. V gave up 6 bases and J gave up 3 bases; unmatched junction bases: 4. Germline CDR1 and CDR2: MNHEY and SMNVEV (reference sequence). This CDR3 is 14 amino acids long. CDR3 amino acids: CASRGTGGFYEQYF. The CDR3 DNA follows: TGTGCCAGCAGGGGGACAGGGGGTTTCTACGAGCAGTACTTC.

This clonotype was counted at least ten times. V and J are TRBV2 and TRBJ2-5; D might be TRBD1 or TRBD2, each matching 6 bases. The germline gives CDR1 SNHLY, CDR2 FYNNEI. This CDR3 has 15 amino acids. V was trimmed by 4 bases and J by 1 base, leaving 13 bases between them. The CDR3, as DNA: TGTGCCAGCAGTGCCTTCGGGGGCACCCAAGAGACCCAGTACTTC. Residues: CASSAFGGTQETQYF.

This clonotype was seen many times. CDR3 coding DNA: TGTGCCAGCAGCCAAGATCGAGATTATAATTCACCCCTCCACTTT. Protein: CASSQDRDYNSPLHF. This sequence joins TRBV4-2 and TRBJ1-6; D is unresolved. Deletions cut 0 bases from V and 4 bases from J, with 7 bases between. Germline CDR1 and CDR2: LGHNA and YNFKEQ. The CDR3 is 15 amino acids.

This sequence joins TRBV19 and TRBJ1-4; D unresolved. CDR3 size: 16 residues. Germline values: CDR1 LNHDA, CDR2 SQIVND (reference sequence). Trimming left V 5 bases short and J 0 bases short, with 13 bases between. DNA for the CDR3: TGTGCCAGTAGTCCCGACCGGGATGCAACTAATGAAAAACTGTTTTTT. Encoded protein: CASSPDRDATNEKLFF. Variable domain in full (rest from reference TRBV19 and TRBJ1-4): DGGITQSPKYLFRKEGQNVTLSCEQNLNHDAMYWYRQDPGQGLRLIYYSQIVNDFQKGDIAEGYSVSREKKESFPLTVTSAQKNPTAFYLCASSPDRDATNEKLFFGSGTQLSVL.

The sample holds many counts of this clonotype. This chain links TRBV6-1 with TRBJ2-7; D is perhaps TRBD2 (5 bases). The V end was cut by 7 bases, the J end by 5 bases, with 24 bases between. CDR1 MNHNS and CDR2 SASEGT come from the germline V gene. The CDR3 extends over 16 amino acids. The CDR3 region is CASTSPGGRGGHEQYF. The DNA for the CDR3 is TGTGCCAGCACCTCTCCGGGTGGCCGTGGAGGACACGAGCAGTACTTC.